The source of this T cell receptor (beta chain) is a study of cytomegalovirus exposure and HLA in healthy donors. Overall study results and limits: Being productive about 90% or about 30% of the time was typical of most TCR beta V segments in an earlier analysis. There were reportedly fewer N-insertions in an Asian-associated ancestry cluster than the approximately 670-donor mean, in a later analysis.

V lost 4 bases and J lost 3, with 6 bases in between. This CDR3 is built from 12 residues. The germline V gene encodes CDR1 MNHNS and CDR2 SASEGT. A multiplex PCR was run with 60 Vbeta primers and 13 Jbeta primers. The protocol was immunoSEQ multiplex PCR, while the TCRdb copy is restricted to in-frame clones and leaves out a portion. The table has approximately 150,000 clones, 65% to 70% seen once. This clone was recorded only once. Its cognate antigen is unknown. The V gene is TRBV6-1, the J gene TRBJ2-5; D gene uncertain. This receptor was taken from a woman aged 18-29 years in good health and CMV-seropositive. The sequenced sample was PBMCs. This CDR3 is CASSAVEETQYF. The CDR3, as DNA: TGTGCCAGCAGTGCAGTTGAAGAGACCCAGTACTTC.